This T cell receptor beta chain is drawn from a study of identical twins. In its sample, this clonotype was seen a few times. The CDR3 consists of 16 residues. V dropped 4 bases and J dropped 0 bases, with 12 bases sitting between them. From germline, CDR1 is LGHNA and CDR2 YNFKEQ. TCRdb re-analysed the 5' RACE reads in MiXCR, keeping a single row per CDR3 protein. The data contain a few hundred thousand distinct CDR3 sequences, over 9.5% of them seen just once; the ten biggest clones take up 10%. J is TRBJ1-4 and V is TRBV4-2; D is ambiguous. Material: memory T cells sorted from blood. The TCR was taken from a man aged 45 to 65 in good health. The CDR3 DNA sequence: TGTGCCAGCAGCCTGGACCCTACTGCAACTAATGAAAAACTGTTTTTT. It is translated as CASSLDPTATNEKLFF.